The rows below give T cell receptor beta chains drawn from one sample of a study of CD8 T cells in ankylosing spondylitis. TCRdb reprocessed the 5' RACE reads via MiXCR and lists one record per CDR3 protein. The sample carries about 390,000 distinct CDR3 sequences, approximately 20% recorded once. The specimen sequenced was blood, either unsorted or a sorted T cell fraction (not recorded which). The receptor set was obtained from a male donor with ankylosing spondylitis. CDR3s include the opening cysteine and the closing phenylalanine or tryptophan. Fields, in order: CDR3 protein, CDR3 DNA, D gene, clone size, V gene, J gene. D genes are given only for firm matches. Clone size appears in some rows only: once, few, many, or a class for an expanded clone.

CDR3aa: CASRLEGGYDEQYF; CDR3nt: TGCGCCAGCAGACTCGAAGGAGGTTATGACGAGCAGTACTTC; d_gene: .; abundance: .; v_gene: TRBV5-1; j_gene: TRBJ2-7
CDR3aa: CASSRGGGRVGTDTQYF; CDR3nt: TGTGCCAGCAGCCGCGGAGGCGGGAGAGTCGGCACAGATACGCAGTATTTT; d_gene: TRBD2; abundance: .; v_gene: TRBV5-4; j_gene: TRBJ2-3
CDR3aa: CASSSPGLAGLTDTQYF; CDR3nt: TGTGCCAGCAGTTCTCCCGGACTAGCGGGACTCACAGATACGCAGTATTTT; d_gene: TRBD2; abundance: few; v_gene: TRBV28; j_gene: TRBJ2-3
CDR3aa: CASRPRQGTTDTQYF; CDR3nt: TGTGCCAGCAGACCCCGACAGGGGACGACAGATACGCAGTATTTT; d_gene: TRBD1; abundance: .; v_gene: TRBV6-1; j_gene: TRBJ2-3
CDR3aa: CASRIQWGEKLFF; CDR3nt: TGCGCCAGCAGAATCCAGTGGGGTGAAAAACTGTTTTTT; d_gene: .; abundance: .; v_gene: TRBV5-1; j_gene: TRBJ1-4
CDR3aa: CASSEAGRGLNQPQHF; CDR3nt: TGTGCCAGCAGTGAAGCGGGCAGGGGTCTCAATCAGCCCCAGCATTTT; d_gene: .; abundance: .; v_gene: TRBV2; j_gene: TRBJ1-5
CDR3aa: CASSETDTQYF; CDR3nt: TGTGCCAGCAGCGAGACAGATACGCAGTATTTT; d_gene: .; abundance: many; v_gene: TRBV28; j_gene: TRBJ2-3
CDR3aa: CASSYPGRSDTQYF; CDR3nt: TGTGCCAGCAGTTACCCGGGACGGTCAGATACGCAGTATTTT; d_gene: .; abundance: few; v_gene: TRBV6-5; j_gene: TRBJ2-3
CDR3aa: CSVRVNTEAFF; CDR3nt: TGCAGCGTGAGGGTGAACACTGAAGCTTTCTTT; d_gene: .; abundance: .; v_gene: TRBV29-1; j_gene: TRBJ1-1
CDR3aa: CAISGGQAGSNQPQHF; CDR3nt: TGTGCCATCAGTGGTGGACAGGCAGGCAGCAATCAGCCCCAGCATTTT; d_gene: TRBD1; abundance: .; v_gene: TRBV10-3; j_gene: TRBJ1-5
CDR3aa: CASSQGASNTGELFF; CDR3nt: TGTGCCAGCAGTCAGGGGGCTTCGAACACCGGGGAGCTGTTTTTT; d_gene: TRBD1; abundance: few; v_gene: TRBV12-3/TRBV12-4; j_gene: TRBJ2-2
CDR3aa: CASSRLLAGGTGELFF; CDR3nt: TGCGCCAGCAGCCGCCTTCTAGCTGGAGGGACCGGGGAGCTGTTTTTT; d_gene: .; abundance: .; v_gene: TRBV5-1; j_gene: TRBJ2-2
CDR3aa: CSVEGQGATEAFF; CDR3nt: TGCAGCGTTGAAGGTCAGGGGGCTACTGAAGCTTTCTTT; d_gene: TRBD1; abundance: many; v_gene: TRBV29-1; j_gene: TRBJ1-1
CDR3aa: CASSADTDTQYF; CDR3nt: TGTGCCAGCAGTGCAGACACAGATACGCAGTATTTT; d_gene: .; abundance: many; v_gene: TRBV6-5; j_gene: TRBJ2-3
CDR3aa: CASGLGSSETQYF; CDR3nt: TGTGCTAGTGGTTTGGGTAGCTCAGAGACCCAGTACTTC; d_gene: .; abundance: .; v_gene: TRBV12-5; j_gene: TRBJ2-5
CDR3aa: CASSTRQGGDGELFF; CDR3nt: TGTGCCAGCAGTACCAGACAGGGAGGGGACGGGGAGCTGTTTTTT; d_gene: .; abundance: few; v_gene: TRBV6-1; j_gene: TRBJ2-2
CDR3aa: CARTRSGTGGTDTQYF; CDR3nt: TGTGCCAGAACGCGCTCCGGGACAGGGGGCACAGATACGCAGTATTTT; d_gene: TRBD1; abundance: few; v_gene: TRBV2; j_gene: TRBJ2-3
CDR3aa: CASSLEQGYGEQYF; CDR3nt: TGTGCCAGCAGCTTGGAACAGGGTTACGGCGAGCAGTACTTC; d_gene: .; abundance: .; v_gene: TRBV5-5; j_gene: TRBJ2-7
CDR3aa: CASSPLLGLAGTYEQYF; CDR3nt: TGTGCCAGCAGCCCTTTACTTGGACTAGCGGGAACCTACGAGCAGTACTTC; d_gene: TRBD2; abundance: .; v_gene: TRBV14; j_gene: TRBJ2-7
CDR3aa: CASSPRVRNTGELFF; CDR3nt: TGTGCCAGCTCACCACGGGTCCGGAACACCGGGGAGCTGTTTTTT; d_gene: .; abundance: few; v_gene: TRBV18; j_gene: TRBJ2-2
CDR3aa: CASSPWAGPNTGELFF; CDR3nt: TGTGCCAGCAGCCCGTGGGCAGGACCGAACACCGGGGAGCTGTTTTTT; d_gene: .; abundance: .; v_gene: TRBV7-9; j_gene: TRBJ2-2
CDR3aa: CAWSYRGRGYTF; CDR3nt: TGTGCCTGGAGTTACAGGGGGCGAGGCTACACCTTC; d_gene: TRBD1; abundance: .; v_gene: TRBV30; j_gene: TRBJ1-2
CDR3aa: CASSQLATSGSLDTQYF; CDR3nt: TGCGCCAGCAGCCAATTGGCGACTAGCGGGAGTTTAGATACGCAGTATTTT; d_gene: TRBD2; abundance: few; v_gene: TRBV4-3; j_gene: TRBJ2-3
CDR3aa: CASSQGLGGGPGETQYF; CDR3nt: TGCGCCAGCAGCCAAGGATTGGGGGGAGGACCGGGGGAGACCCAGTACTTC; d_gene: .; abundance: .; v_gene: TRBV4-1; j_gene: TRBJ2-5
CDR3aa: CASSSGTGDEKLFF; CDR3nt: TGTGCCAGCAGCTCCGGGACAGGGGATGAAAAACTGTTTTTT; d_gene: TRBD1; abundance: .; v_gene: TRBV5-6; j_gene: TRBJ1-4
CDR3aa: CASSPSGGSNQPQHF; CDR3nt: TGTGCCAGCAGCCCAAGCGGTGGGAGCAATCAGCCCCAGCATTTT; d_gene: .; abundance: few; v_gene: TRBV9; j_gene: TRBJ1-5
CDR3aa: CASSLRPPLTPGELFF; CDR3nt: TGTGCCAGCAGTTTAAGGCCCCCACTGACACCCGGGGAGCTGTTTTTT; d_gene: .; abundance: .; v_gene: TRBV28; j_gene: TRBJ2-2
CDR3aa: CSVTPSGSIDTQYF; CDR3nt: TGCAGCGTGACCCCTAGCGGGAGTATAGATACGCAGTATTTT; d_gene: TRBD2; abundance: few; v_gene: TRBV29-1; j_gene: TRBJ2-3
CDR3aa: CASSPKLPPYEQYF; CDR3nt: TGTGCCAGCAGCCCAAAACTCCCTCCCTACGAGCAGTACTTC; d_gene: .; abundance: few; v_gene: TRBV7-8; j_gene: TRBJ2-7
CDR3aa: CASSPRKKGPKTDTDTQYF; CDR3nt: TGTGCCAGCTCACCAAGGAAGAAGGGCCCCAAAACGGACACAGATACGCAGTATTTT; d_gene: .; abundance: few; v_gene: TRBV18; j_gene: TRBJ2-3
CDR3aa: CASSGPGTSTDTQYF; CDR3nt: TGCGCCAGCAGCGGCCCCGGGACTAGCACAGATACGCAGTATTTT; d_gene: .; abundance: few; v_gene: TRBV5-1; j_gene: TRBJ2-3
CDR3aa: CASSLVRGEQFF; CDR3nt: TGTGCCAGCAGCTTAGTCAGGGGTGAGCAGTTCTTC; d_gene: .; abundance: few; v_gene: TRBV7-8; j_gene: TRBJ2-1
CDR3aa: CAITGRLAGNTGELFF; CDR3nt: TGTGCCATCACCGGAAGACTAGCGGGGAACACCGGGGAGCTGTTTTTT; d_gene: TRBD2; abundance: many; v_gene: TRBV10-3; j_gene: TRBJ2-2
CDR3aa: CASSYGHPPTNYGYTF; CDR3nt: TGTGCCAGCAGCTACGGACATCCACCTACTAACTATGGCTACACCTTC; d_gene: .; abundance: few; v_gene: TRBV3-1; j_gene: TRBJ1-2
CDR3aa: CASSYRTGPLQEQYF; CDR3nt: TGTGCCAGCAGTTACCGGACAGGGCCCTTACAGGAGCAGTACTTC; d_gene: TRBD1; abundance: .; v_gene: TRBV6-5; j_gene: TRBJ2-7
CDR3aa: CASRPDRTGPNYGYTF; CDR3nt: TGTGCCAGCAGACCCGATCGGACAGGGCCAAACTATGGCTACACCTTC; d_gene: TRBD1; abundance: few; v_gene: TRBV3-1; j_gene: TRBJ1-2
CDR3aa: CSGLTGLRYEQYF; CDR3nt: TGCAGTGGGCTTACGGGACTCCGCTACGAGCAGTACTTC; d_gene: .; abundance: .; v_gene: TRBV20-1; j_gene: TRBJ2-7
CDR3aa: CASSLGTSGSWSTDTQYF; CDR3nt: TGCGCCAGCAGCCTGGGGACTAGCGGGAGCTGGAGCACAGATACGCAGTATTTT; d_gene: TRBD2; abundance: .; v_gene: TRBV5-1; j_gene: TRBJ2-3
CDR3aa: CASGQAANTGELFF; CDR3nt: TGTGCCAGCGGGCAGGCTGCGAACACCGGGGAGCTGTTTTTT; d_gene: .; abundance: few; v_gene: TRBV6-1; j_gene: TRBJ2-2
CDR3aa: CASRHRGITEAFF; CDR3nt: TGTGCCAGCAGACACAGGGGTATCACTGAAGCTTTCTTT; d_gene: TRBD1; abundance: few; v_gene: TRBV12-3/TRBV12-4; j_gene: TRBJ1-1
CDR3aa: CASSQSKRAAGNTIYF; CDR3nt: TGTGCCAGCAGCCAATCAAAGAGGGCTGCTGGAAACACCATATATTTT; d_gene: .; abundance: few; v_gene: TRBV3-1; j_gene: TRBJ1-3
CDR3aa: CAISESSGRNNEQFF; CDR3nt: TGTGCCATCAGTGAGTCTAGCGGGAGAAACAATGAGCAGTTCTTC; d_gene: TRBD2; abundance: .; v_gene: TRBV10-3; j_gene: TRBJ2-1
CDR3aa: CASSQEPRQETQYF; CDR3nt: TGTGCCAGCAGCCAAGAGCCTCGGCAAGAGACCCAGTACTTC; d_gene: .; abundance: few; v_gene: TRBV14; j_gene: TRBJ2-5
CDR3aa: CASSLVFQDTQYF; CDR3nt: TGTGCCAGCAGCTTAGTGTTTCAGGATACGCAGTATTTT; d_gene: .; abundance: few; v_gene: TRBV7-2; j_gene: TRBJ2-3
CDR3aa: CSVGDWVGETQYF; CDR3nt: TGCAGCGTAGGTGACTGGGTTGGGGAGACCCAGTACTTC; d_gene: .; abundance: few; v_gene: TRBV29-1; j_gene: TRBJ2-5
CDR3aa: CASSPRGGQGPYEQYF; CDR3nt: TGTGCCAGCAGCCCGAGGGGGGGGCAGGGTCCCTACGAGCAGTACTTC; d_gene: .; abundance: .; v_gene: TRBV7-8; j_gene: TRBJ2-7
CDR3aa: CSVMVSTSGRYEQYF; CDR3nt: TGCAGTGTTATGGTCTCGACTAGCGGGAGGTACGAGCAGTACTTC; d_gene: TRBD2; abundance: .; v_gene: TRBV20-1; j_gene: TRBJ2-7
CDR3aa: CASSSQDRDNSPLHF; CDR3nt: TGTGCCAGCAGTTCCCAGGACAGAGATAATTCACCCCTCCATTTT; d_gene: .; abundance: .; v_gene: TRBV28; j_gene: TRBJ1-6
CDR3aa: CSAANLATNEQFF; CDR3nt: TGCAGTGCCGCCAATTTAGCTACAAATGAGCAGTTCTTC; d_gene: .; abundance: .; v_gene: TRBV20-1; j_gene: TRBJ2-1
CDR3aa: CATSRGWENTGELFF; CDR3nt: TGTGCCACCAGCAGAGGCTGGGAAAACACCGGGGAGCTGTTTTTT; d_gene: .; abundance: .; v_gene: TRBV15; j_gene: TRBJ2-2
CDR3aa: CASTDSTLKNIQYF; CDR3nt: TGTGCCAGCACTGACAGCACACTCAAAAACATTCAGTACTTC; d_gene: .; abundance: few; v_gene: TRBV6-1; j_gene: TRBJ2-4
CDR3aa: CASGVSSGISDTQYF; CDR3nt: TGTGCCAGCGGAGTTTCTAGCGGGATTTCGGATACGCAGTATTTT; d_gene: TRBD2; abundance: few; v_gene: TRBV7-2; j_gene: TRBJ2-3
CDR3aa: CASSQTSGRAETQYF; CDR3nt: TGTGCCAGCAGTCAGACTAGCGGGAGGGCCGAGACCCAGTACTTC; d_gene: TRBD2; abundance: few; v_gene: TRBV12-3/TRBV12-4; j_gene: TRBJ2-5
CDR3aa: CASSLNAGENYGYTF; CDR3nt: TGCGCCAGCAGCTTGAACGCAGGCGAAAACTATGGCTACACCTTC; d_gene: .; abundance: .; v_gene: TRBV5-1; j_gene: TRBJ1-2
CDR3aa: CAAAGQGAYTGELFF; CDR3nt: TGTGCCGCAGCAGGGCAGGGGGCTTACACCGGGGAGCTGTTTTTT; d_gene: TRBD1; abundance: once; v_gene: TRBV2; j_gene: TRBJ2-2